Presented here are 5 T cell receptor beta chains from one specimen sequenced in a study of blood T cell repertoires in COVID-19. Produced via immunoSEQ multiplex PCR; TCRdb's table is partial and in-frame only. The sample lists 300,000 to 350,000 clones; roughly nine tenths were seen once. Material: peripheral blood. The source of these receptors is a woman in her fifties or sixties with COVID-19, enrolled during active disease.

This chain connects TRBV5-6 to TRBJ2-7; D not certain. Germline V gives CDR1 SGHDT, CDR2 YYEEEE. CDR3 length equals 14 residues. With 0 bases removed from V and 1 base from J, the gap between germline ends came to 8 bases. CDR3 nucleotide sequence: TGTGCCAGCAGCTTGGTGGAGATTTCCTACGAGCAGTACTTC. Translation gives CASSLVEISYEQYF.

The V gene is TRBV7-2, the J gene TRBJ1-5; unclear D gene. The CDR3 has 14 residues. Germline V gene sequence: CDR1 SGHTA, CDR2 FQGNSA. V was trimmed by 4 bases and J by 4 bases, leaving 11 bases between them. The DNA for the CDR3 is TGTGCCAGCAGCTACGTCGGAGCTAATCAGCCCCAGCATTTT. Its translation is CASSYVGANQPQHF.

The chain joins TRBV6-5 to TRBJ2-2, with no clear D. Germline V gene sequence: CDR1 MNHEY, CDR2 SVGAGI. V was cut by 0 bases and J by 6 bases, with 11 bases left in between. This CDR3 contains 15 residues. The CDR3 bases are TGTGCCAGCAGTTACTCGGGCTCCTTCCCCGGGGAGCTGTTTTTT. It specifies CASSYSGSFPGELFF.

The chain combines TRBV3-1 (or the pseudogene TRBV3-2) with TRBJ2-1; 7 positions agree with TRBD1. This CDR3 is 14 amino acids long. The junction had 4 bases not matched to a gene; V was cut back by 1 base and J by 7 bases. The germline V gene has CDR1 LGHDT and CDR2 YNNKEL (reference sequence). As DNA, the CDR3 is TGTGCCAGCAGCCAAGGTGGGACAGATAATGAGCAGTTCTTC. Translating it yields CASSQGGTDNEQFF.

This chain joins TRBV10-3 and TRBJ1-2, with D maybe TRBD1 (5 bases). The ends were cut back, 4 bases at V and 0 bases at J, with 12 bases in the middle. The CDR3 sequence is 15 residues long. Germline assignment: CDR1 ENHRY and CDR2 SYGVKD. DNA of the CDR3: TGTGCCATCAGTGCTGACAGCACCCCTAACTATGGCTACACCTTC. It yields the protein CAISADSTPNYGYTF.